The next 14 T cell receptor beta chains were all read from a single sample in a study of memory CD4+ T cells and cytomegalovirus serostatus (dated 2019 in TCRdb). The library was generated by the immunoSEQ multiplex PCR assay. Not all clones reach the TCRdb copy of this immuneACCESS table, which keeps in-frame sequences only. Checked studies attribute under half of the gap to unresolved V genes and leave the rest unexplained. The sample records around 30,000 clones, around 76% of which are singletons. About 0.65% of the sample is held by the ten biggest clonotypes. A FACSAria II was used to sort memory CD4+ T cells, defined as single viable CD3+CD4+CD8-CD45RO+ cells. Sequencing was done on a sample of memory CD4+ T cells from blood. These receptors were obtained from an adult in good health and CMV-seronegative. Some clones in this sample may be carry-over from other donors' samples.

The table lists this clone with a few counts. This sequence joins TRBV6-1 and TRBJ1-5, with a possible D match to TRBD1 (6 bases). The germline CDR1 and CDR2 sequences are MNHNS and SASEGT. The V end was cut by 1 base, the J end by 1 base, with 11 bases between. The CDR3 contains 16 residues. CDR3 residues: CASSEGPQGSNQPQHF. The CDR3 DNA reads as TGTGCCAGCAGTGAAGGCCCCCAGGGGAGCAATCAGCCCCAGCATTTT.

V usage is TRBV27 and J usage is TRBJ2-3; D is tentatively TRBD1 or TRBD2 (5 bases each). Per germline, CDR1 MNHEY and CDR2 SMNVEV (reference sequence). This CDR3 has 14 residues. V lost 3 bases and J lost 1, with 8 bases in between. CDR3 in DNA: TGTGCCAGCAGTTTTGTGGGGGGCACAGATACGCAGTATTTT. Protein: CASSFVGGTDTQYF.

CDR3 sequence reads: CARVYRGRAEGYTF. CDR3 nucleotide sequence: TGTGCCAGAGTATACCGGGGCAGGGCGGAGGGCTACACCTTC. V and J are TRBV7-9 and TRBJ1-2; a weak D match, TRBD1 (5 bases). The CDR3 is made up of 14 amino acids. Germline V CDR1 and CDR2: SEHNR, FQNEAQ (reference sequence). V gave up 9 bases and J gave up 8 bases, with 22 bases separating them.

This CDR3 is CAWSKGSGNTIYF. As DNA, the CDR3 is TGTGCCTGGAGTAAAGGGTCTGGAAACACCATATATTTT. The rearrangement uses TRBV30 and TRBJ1-3, with D unclear. V lost 2 bases, J lost 1 base, and 6 bases lay in between. The CDR3 runs 13 residues. Germline V gene sequence: CDR1 GTSNPN, CDR2 SVGIG (reference sequence).

The chain links TRBV9 to TRBJ2-6; D possibly corresponds to TRBD1 (5 bases). Germline V gene lookup returns CDR1 SGDLS and CDR2 YYNGEE. V was pared by 6 bases and J by 0 bases, with 10 bases between. CDR3 length: 15 amino acids. CDR3 residues: CASTRGTSGANVLTF. The CDR3, as DNA: TGTGCCAGCACTAGGGGTACCTCTGGGGCCAACGTCCTGACTTTC.

The chain is built from TRBV5-1 and TRBJ1-1; D might be TRBD1 (5 bases). The CDR3 has 15 residues. V was shortened by 1 base and J by 1 base, with 11 bases between the two germline ends. Per germline, CDR1 SGHRS and CDR2 YFSETQ. The CDR3 nucleotides read TGCGCCAGCAGCTTGTACAGGCCGGAGAACACTGAAGCTTTCTTT. It encodes CASSLYRPENTEAFF. The complete variable domain, with remaining parts taken from reference TRBV5-1 and TRBJ1-1, reads KAGVTQTPRYLIKTRGQQVTLSCSPISGHRSVSWYQQTPGQGLQFLFEYFSETQRNKGNFPGRFSGRQFSNSRSEMNVSTLELGDSALYLCASSLYRPENTEAFFGQGTRLTVV.

CDR3 DNA sequence: TGTGCCAGCAGCTTGGGGACTCTGGCAGATACGCAGTATTTT. Amino acid sequence: CASSLGTLADTQYF. V is TRBV11-3 and J is TRBJ2-3, with a weak D call TRBD2 (6 bases). CDR1 is SGHNT, CDR2 YENEEA, per germline. The CDR3 loop spans 14 amino acids. The V and J ends lost 3 bases and 4 bases respectively, with 11 bases between them.

Worth noting for this clone: The conserved closing phenylalanine or tryptophan is absent in this CDR3, likely reflecting a read error. This sequence joins TRBV29-1 and TRBJ1-2; 11 positions match TRBD1. Germline CDR1 SQVTM, CDR2 ANQGSEA. The CDR3 is made up of 15 amino acids. V lost 7 bases and J lost 7; bases outside the gene matches: 14. CDR3 sequence reads: CSAKTTDRGLGGYTS. CDR3 bases: TGCAGCGCTAAAACCACGGACAGGGGGCTGGGTGGCTACACCTCC.

The V and J genes are TRBV30 and TRBJ2-7; possibly TRBD1 for D (6 bases). Trimming shortened V by 3 bases and J by 2 bases, and 11 bases separated the two germline ends. In germline, CDR1 is GTSNPN, CDR2 SVGIG (reference sequence). The CDR3 loop spans 13 amino acids. CDR3 sequence: CAWRRQATYEQYF. The CDR3 DNA reads as TGTGCCTGGAGACGACAGGCTACCTACGAGCAGTACTTC.

This sequence joins TRBV7-9 and TRBJ1-1; D is perhaps TRBD1 (5 bases). The CDR3 loop spans 14 amino acids. V lost 5 bases to trimming and J lost 2 bases, with 12 bases between them. Germline V gives CDR1 SEHNR, CDR2 FQNEAQ (reference sequence). CDR3 sequence: CASSIQGYNTEAFF. The DNA for the CDR3 is TGTGCCAGCAGCATTCAGGGATATAACACTGAAGCTTTCTTT.

The J gene is TRBJ2-5, the V gene TRBV5-1, with 10 bases aligning to TRBD1. V gave up 2 bases and J gave up 4 bases; unmatched junction bases: 5. Germline V lookup: CDR1 SGHRS, CDR2 YFSETQ. CDR3 length: 15 amino acids. DNA of the CDR3: TGCGCCAGCAGCTTTATCGGACAGGGGGGAGAGACCCAGTACTTC. It is translated as CASSFIGQGGETQYF. The variable domain in full, completed from reference TRBV5-1 and TRBJ2-5, reads KAGVTQTPRYLIKTRGQQVTLSCSPISGHRSVSWYQQTPGQGLQFLFEYFSETQRNKGNFPGRFSGRQFSNSRSEMNVSTLELGDSALYLCASSFIGQGGETQYFGPGTRLLVL.

V usage is TRBV6-6 and J usage is TRBJ1-2, with 9 bases matching TRBD1. Unmatched junction bases numbered 11, after V lost 7 bases and J lost 2 bases. The CDR3 extends over 16 amino acids. The V gene's germline CDR1 is MNHNY and CDR2 SVGAGI (reference sequence). The CDR3, as DNA: TGTGCCAGCACCCGCCGAGACAGGGGGGGGAACTATGGCTACACCTTC. Encoded protein: CASTRRDRGGNYGYTF.

This chain joins TRBV6-5 and TRBJ1-1; D is possibly TRBD1 (6 bases). This CDR3 spans 13 amino acids. CDR1 is MNHEY, CDR2 SVGAGI, per germline. Trimming cost V 6 bases and J 2 bases, with 10 bases left between them. The CDR3 sequence is CASRRDINTEAFF. CDR3 bases: TGTGCCAGCAGGCGGGACATAAACACTGAAGCTTTCTTT.

The J gene is TRBJ1-4, the V gene TRBV19; D not resolved. CDR3 length: 14 amino acids. V lost 4 bases to trimming and J lost 7 bases, with 13 bases between them. Germline V gives CDR1 LNHDA, CDR2 SQIVND (reference sequence). CDR3 in DNA: TGTGCCAGTAGTAGAAGCACGCGGGGTGAAAAACTGTTTTTT. Its translation is CASSRSTRGEKLFF.